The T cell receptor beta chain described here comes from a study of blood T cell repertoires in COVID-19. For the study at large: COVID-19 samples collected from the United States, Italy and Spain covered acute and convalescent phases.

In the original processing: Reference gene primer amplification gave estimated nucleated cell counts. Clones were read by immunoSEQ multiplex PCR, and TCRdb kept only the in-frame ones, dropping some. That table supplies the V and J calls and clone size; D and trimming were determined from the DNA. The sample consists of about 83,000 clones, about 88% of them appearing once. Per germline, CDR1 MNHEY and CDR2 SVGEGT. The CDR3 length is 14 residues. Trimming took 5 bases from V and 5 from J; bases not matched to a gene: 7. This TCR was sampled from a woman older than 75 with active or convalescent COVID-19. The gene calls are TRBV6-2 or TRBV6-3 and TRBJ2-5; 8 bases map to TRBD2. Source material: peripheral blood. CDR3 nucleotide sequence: TGTGCCAGCAGTACACCGGGACTAGTGGAGACCCAGTACTTC. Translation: CASSTPGLVETQYF.